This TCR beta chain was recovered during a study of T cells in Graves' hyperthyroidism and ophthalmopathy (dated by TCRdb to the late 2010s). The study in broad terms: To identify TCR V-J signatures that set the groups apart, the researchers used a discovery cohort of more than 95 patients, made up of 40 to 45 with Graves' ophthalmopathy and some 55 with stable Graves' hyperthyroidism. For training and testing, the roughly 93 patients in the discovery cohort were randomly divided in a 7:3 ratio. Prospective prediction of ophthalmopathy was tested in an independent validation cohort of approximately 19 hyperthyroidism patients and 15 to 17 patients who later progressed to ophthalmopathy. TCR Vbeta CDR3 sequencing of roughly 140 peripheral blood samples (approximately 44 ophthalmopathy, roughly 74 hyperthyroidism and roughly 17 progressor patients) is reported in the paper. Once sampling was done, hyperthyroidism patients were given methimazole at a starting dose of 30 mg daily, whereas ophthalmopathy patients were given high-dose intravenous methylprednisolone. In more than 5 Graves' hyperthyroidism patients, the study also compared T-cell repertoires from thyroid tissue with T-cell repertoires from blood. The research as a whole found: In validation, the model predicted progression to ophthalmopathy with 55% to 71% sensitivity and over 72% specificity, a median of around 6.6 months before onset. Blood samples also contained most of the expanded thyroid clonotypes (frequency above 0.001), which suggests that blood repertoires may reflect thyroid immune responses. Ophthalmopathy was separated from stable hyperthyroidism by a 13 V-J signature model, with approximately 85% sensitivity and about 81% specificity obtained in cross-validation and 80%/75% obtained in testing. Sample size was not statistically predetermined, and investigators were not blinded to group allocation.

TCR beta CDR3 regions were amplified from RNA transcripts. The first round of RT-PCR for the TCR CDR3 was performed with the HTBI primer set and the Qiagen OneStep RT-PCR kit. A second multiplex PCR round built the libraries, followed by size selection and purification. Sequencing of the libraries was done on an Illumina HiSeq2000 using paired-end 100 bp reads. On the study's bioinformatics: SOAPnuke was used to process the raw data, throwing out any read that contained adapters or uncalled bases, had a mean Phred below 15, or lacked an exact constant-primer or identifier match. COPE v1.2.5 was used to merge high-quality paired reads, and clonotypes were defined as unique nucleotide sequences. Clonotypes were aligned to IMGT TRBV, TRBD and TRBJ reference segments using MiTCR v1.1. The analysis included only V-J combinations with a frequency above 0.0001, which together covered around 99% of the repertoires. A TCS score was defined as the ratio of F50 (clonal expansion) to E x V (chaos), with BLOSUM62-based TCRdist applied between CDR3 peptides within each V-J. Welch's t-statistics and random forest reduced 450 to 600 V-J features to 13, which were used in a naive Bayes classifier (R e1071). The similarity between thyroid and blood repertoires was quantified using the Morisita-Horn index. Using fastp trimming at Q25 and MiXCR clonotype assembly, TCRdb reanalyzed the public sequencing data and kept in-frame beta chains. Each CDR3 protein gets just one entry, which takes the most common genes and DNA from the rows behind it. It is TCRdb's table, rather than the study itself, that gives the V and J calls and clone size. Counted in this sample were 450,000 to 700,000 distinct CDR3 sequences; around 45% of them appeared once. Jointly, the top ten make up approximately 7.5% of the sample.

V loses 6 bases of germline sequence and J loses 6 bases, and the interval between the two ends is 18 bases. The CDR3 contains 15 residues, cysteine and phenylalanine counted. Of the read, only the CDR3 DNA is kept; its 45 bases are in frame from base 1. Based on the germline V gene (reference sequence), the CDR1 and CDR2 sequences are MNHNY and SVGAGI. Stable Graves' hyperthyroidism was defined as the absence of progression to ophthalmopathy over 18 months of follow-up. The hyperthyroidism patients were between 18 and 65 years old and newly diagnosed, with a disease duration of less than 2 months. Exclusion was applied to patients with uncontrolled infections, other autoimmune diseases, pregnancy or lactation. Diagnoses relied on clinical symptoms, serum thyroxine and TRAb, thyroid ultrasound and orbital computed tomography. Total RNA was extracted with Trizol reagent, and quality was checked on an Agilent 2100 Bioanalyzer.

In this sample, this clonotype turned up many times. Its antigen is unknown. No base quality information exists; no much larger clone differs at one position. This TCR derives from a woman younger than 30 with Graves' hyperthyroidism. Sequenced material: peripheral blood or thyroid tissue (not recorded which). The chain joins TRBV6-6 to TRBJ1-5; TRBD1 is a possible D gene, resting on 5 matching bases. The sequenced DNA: TGTGCCAGCAGCCGCCTAAGGGGCGCGGGTCAGCCCCAGCATTTT. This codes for CASSRLRGAGQPQHF.